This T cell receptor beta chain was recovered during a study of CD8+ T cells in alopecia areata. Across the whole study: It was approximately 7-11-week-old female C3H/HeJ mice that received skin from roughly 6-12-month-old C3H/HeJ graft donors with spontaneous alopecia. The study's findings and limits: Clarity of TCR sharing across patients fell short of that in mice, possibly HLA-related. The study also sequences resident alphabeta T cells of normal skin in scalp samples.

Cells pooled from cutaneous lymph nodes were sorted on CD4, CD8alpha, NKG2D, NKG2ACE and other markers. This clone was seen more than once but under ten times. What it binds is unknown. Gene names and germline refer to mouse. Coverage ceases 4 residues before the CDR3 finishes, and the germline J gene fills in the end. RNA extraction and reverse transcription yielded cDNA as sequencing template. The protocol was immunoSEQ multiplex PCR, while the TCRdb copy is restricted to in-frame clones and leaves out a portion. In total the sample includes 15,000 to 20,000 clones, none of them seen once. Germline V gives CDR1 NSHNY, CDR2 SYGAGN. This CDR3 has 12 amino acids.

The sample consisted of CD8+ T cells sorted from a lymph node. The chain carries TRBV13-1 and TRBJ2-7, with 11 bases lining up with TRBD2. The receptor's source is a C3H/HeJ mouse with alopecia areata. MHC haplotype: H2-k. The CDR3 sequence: CASEGLGDEQYF. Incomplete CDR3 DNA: TGTGCCAGCGAGGGACTGGGGGAT.